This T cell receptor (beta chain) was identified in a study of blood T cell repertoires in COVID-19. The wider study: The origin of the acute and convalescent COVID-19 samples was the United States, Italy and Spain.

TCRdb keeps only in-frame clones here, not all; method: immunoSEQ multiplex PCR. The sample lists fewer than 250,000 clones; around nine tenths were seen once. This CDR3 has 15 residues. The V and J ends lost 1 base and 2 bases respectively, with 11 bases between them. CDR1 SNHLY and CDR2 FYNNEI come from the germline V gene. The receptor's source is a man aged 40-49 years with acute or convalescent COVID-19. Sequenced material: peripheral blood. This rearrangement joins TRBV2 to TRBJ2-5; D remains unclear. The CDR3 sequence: CASSEGQVRQETQYF. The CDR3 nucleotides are TGTGCCAGCAGTGAAGGTCAGGTTCGGCAAGAGACCCAGTACTTC.